The next 29 T cell receptor beta chains were all read from a single sample in a study of Tregs in tolerant kidney transplant recipients. Libraries were prepared by immunoSEQ multiplex PCR; TCRdb keeps only in-frame clonotypes and omits some of them. Of roughly 120,000 clones listed, roughly nine tenths were seen once; the top ten hold roughly 0.61%. The sequenced sample consisted of CD4+ T cells from blood. These receptors all stem from a human donor in good health.

The rearrangement joins TRBV18 to TRBJ2-7; no clear D. The germline V and J ends were trimmed by 6 bases and 7 bases, with 13 bases remaining between them. The CDR3 totals 12 residues. Germline CDR1 KGHSH, CDR2 LQKENI. This CDR3 is CASSERVGEQYF. The CDR3 nucleotides are TGTGCCAGCTCGGAAAGGGTTGGGGAGCAGTACTTC.

This clone showed up just a few times. The chain couples TRBV2 to TRBJ1-2, with D perhaps matching TRBD1 (5 bases). V lost 3 bases to trimming and J lost 6 bases, with 8 bases between them. This CDR3 contains 12 residues. CDR1 is SNHLY, CDR2 FYNNEI, per germline. The CDR3 nucleotides are TGTGCCAGCAGTGAGGGGGGTCATGGCTACACCTTC. Encoded protein: CASSEGGHGYTF.

The chain combines TRBV6-7 with TRBJ2-2; 8 nucleotides agree with TRBD2. TRBV6-7 qualifies as an ORF whose function is uncertain. V shed 9 bases and J 3 bases; nucleotides not matched to a gene: 15. The CDR3 has 17 residues. The CDR3 region is CARGLSGGRDYTGELFF. For the CDR3, the DNA is TGTGCCAGGGGTCTGAGCGGGGGCCGCGATTACACCGGGGAGCTGTTTTTT.

This chain connects TRBV6-5 to TRBJ1-1; D is perhaps TRBD1 (5 bases). The CDR3 length is 14 residues. V lost 2 bases to trimming and J lost 10 bases, with 17 bases between them. Per the germline V gene, CDR1 is MNHEY and CDR2 is SVGAGI. The CDR3 DNA reads TGTGCCAGCAGTTACACTTCCCAGGGAAGGGTAGCTTTCTTT. Translation gives CASSYTSQGRVAFF.

The rearrangement links TRBV5-4 to TRBJ1-5; D remains ambiguous. CDR1 is SGHNT and CDR2 is YYREEE in the germline V gene (reference sequence). The CDR3 totals 18 residues. The V gene lost 0 bases and the J gene lost 0 bases, with 16 bases spanning the gap. The CDR3, as DNA: TGTGCCAGCAGCTTGGACCGGCCCCTAGATGTTAGCAATCAGCCCCAGCATTTT. Protein product: CASSLDRPLDVSNQPQHF.

The chain has TRBV7-2 and TRBJ2-6; D tentatively fits TRBD1 or TRBD2 (5 bases each). This CDR3 spans 17 amino acids. V was pared by 5 bases and J by 3 bases, with 17 bases between. The germline V gene has CDR1 SGHTA and CDR2 FQGNSA. CDR3 in amino acids: CASSPTGPGHGANVLTF. CDR3 bases: TGTGCCAGCAGCCCAACGGGGCCGGGTCATGGGGCCAACGTCCTGACTTTC.

This chain's CDR3 is CASSLTGQDNNEQFF. CDR3 in DNA: TGTGCCAGCAGCTTAACGGGACAGGATAACAATGAGCAGTTCTTC. V usage is TRBV7-3 and J usage is TRBJ2-1, with 8 bases matching TRBD1. Germline V gene sequence: CDR1 SGHTA, CDR2 FQGTGA. This CDR3 contains 15 residues. The junction had 3 bases not matched to a gene; V was cut back by 0 bases and J by 5 bases.

The CDR3 bases are TGTGCCAGCAGATCCGCGAGCACGCAGTATTTT. Translating gives CASRSASTQYF. The chain is built from TRBV2 and TRBJ2-3; D call uncertain. The CDR3 is 11 residues long. Between the trimmed V and J ends, which lost 6 bases and 9 bases, there was a span of 10 bases. Germline CDR1 and CDR2: SNHLY and FYNNEI.

This chain connects TRBV29-1 to TRBJ1-1; the match to TRBD1 covers 8 bases. Per the germline V gene, CDR1 is SQVTM and CDR2 is ANQGSEA. The CDR3 is 12 residues long. CDR3 DNA: TGCAGGGGGGACAGGCTGAACACTGAAGCTTTCTTT. Translation: CRGDRLNTEAFF.

The chain is built from TRBV27 and TRBJ1-5; 7 bases fit TRBD1. Germline V gene sequence: CDR1 MNHEY, CDR2 SMNVEV (reference sequence). With 3 bases clipped from V and 6 bases from J, the junction kept 8 bases outside the gene matches. This CDR3 spans 15 amino acids. In DNA form, the CDR3 reads TGTGCCAGCAGTTTGCGGACAGGACCATTTCAGCCCCAGCATTTT. Translated: CASSLRTGPFQPQHF.

The gene calls are TRBV5-4 and TRBJ1-3; D unresolved. V was pared by 4 bases and J by 4 bases, with 9 bases between. Looked up from germline, CDR1 is SGHNT and CDR2 is YYREEE (reference sequence). The CDR3 is 13 amino acids. The CDR3 is CASSLTLGNTIYF. DNA of the CDR3: TGTGCCAGCAGCCTCACACTGGGAAACACCATATATTTT.

The chain links TRBV7-9 to TRBJ1-4; 9 nucleotides match TRBD1. Germline V gene lookup returns CDR1 SEHNR and CDR2 FQNEAQ (reference sequence). The CDR3 contains 14 residues. V dropped 4 bases and J dropped 7; count of bases not matched to a gene: 4. The CDR3 region has the DNA TGTGCCAGCAGCTCGGGACAGGGTCGTGAAAAACTGTTTTTT. Translating gives CASSSGQGREKLFF.

The CDR3 loop is CASSLSGTGTNFYGYTF. The DNA of the CDR3 is TGTGCCAGCAGCCTCTCCGGGACAGGGACAAATTTCTATGGCTACACCTTC. The chain has TRBV27 and TRBJ1-2; TRBD1 matches 9 bases. V shed 6 bases and J 4 bases; nucleotides not matched to a gene: 15. CDR1 and CDR2 (germline): MNHEY, SMNVEV (reference sequence). The CDR3 consists of 17 residues.

The chain combines TRBV18 with TRBJ1-1; 9 bases match TRBD1. From germline, CDR1 is KGHSH and CDR2 LQKENI. V dropped 4 bases and J dropped 2; count of bases not matched to a gene: 2. The CDR3 sequence is 14 residues long. The CDR3 DNA reads TGTGCCAGCTCACAGGGACAGGGAAACACTGAAGCTTTCTTT. It is translated as CASSQGQGNTEAFF.

This clone was found once. The V gene is TRBV6-6, the J gene TRBJ2-5, with TRBD2 as a possible D gene (5 bases). Germline V CDR1 and CDR2: MNHNY, SVGAGI (reference sequence). The CDR3 has 16 residues. The germline V and J ends were trimmed by 2 bases and 5 bases, with 18 bases remaining between them. The CDR3 DNA follows: TGTGCCAGCAGTTACGCTACTAGTTGGAGCGTGGAGACCCAGTACTTC. As protein: CASSYATSWSVETQYF.

This chain connects TRBV4-1 to TRBJ2-3; 8 nucleotides line up with TRBD1. The trim removed 4 bases at V and 1 base at J, leaving 7 bases unmatched. The CDR3 runs 16 residues. Per the germline V gene, CDR1 is MGHRA and CDR2 is YSYEKL. The CDR3 DNA reads TGCGCCAGCAGCCTCCGGCCGGGACAGGGCACAGATACGCAGTATTTT. Its translation is CASSLRPGQGTDTQYF.

This chain joins TRBV7-2 and TRBJ2-3; TRBD1 agrees at 7 bases. J gave up 1 base and V 7 bases, and 2 bases lay outside the gene matches. From germline, CDR1 is SGHTA and CDR2 FQGNSA. The CDR3 contains 13 residues. CDR3 residues: CASTQGRTDTQYF. The CDR3, as DNA: TGTGCCAGCACACAGGGGCGCACAGATACGCAGTATTTT.

This chain connects TRBV4-1 to TRBJ2-5; D not certain. CDR3 size: 13 residues. The V end lost 1 base, the J end lost 5 bases, and 8 bases lay between the germline ends. Germline V gene sequence: CDR1 MGHRA, CDR2 YSYEKL. The CDR3 protein is CASSQVFTETQYF. Written as DNA, the CDR3 is TGCGCCAGCAGCCAAGTTTTCACCGAGACCCAGTACTTC.

CDR3 residues: CASSADRGLNTGELFF. As DNA, the CDR3 is TGCGCCAGCAGTGCCGACAGGGGACTTAACACCGGGGAGCTGTTTTTT. This rearrangement joins TRBV10-1 to TRBJ2-2; TRBD1 matches at 8 bases. Germline-derived CDR1 and CDR2 are WNHNN and SYGVQD (reference sequence). The CDR3 length is 16 residues. J gave up 2 bases and V 4 bases, and 6 bases lay outside the gene matches.

A word on this clone: Other DNA variants within this sample encode the same CDR3. The chain combines TRBV7-9 with TRBJ2-7, with D perhaps TRBD1 or TRBD2 (6 bases each). V lost 1 base and J 0 bases, leaving 7 bases between the germline ends. The germline V gene has CDR1 SEHNR and CDR2 FQNEAQ (reference sequence). The CDR3 length is 14 residues. CDR3 amino acids: CASSLEGGSYEQYF. For the CDR3, the DNA is TGTGCCAGCAGCTTAGAGGGGGGCTCCTACGAGCAGTACTTC.

DNA for the CDR3: TGTGCCAGCAGCTTAGGTGGGACAGGTTCTGTGGGTGGCTACACCTTC. It translates to CASSLGGTGSVGGYTF. The chain uses TRBV7-8 and TRBJ1-2, with TRBD1 matching 8 bases. J lost 7 bases, V lost 1 base, and 11 bases had no gene match. The CDR3 has 16 amino acids. The germline V gene has CDR1 SGHVS and CDR2 FQNEAQ.

The chain is built from TRBV14 and TRBJ2-7, with TRBD2 matching 10 bases. The J segment lost 2 bases and the V segment lost 4 bases, leaving 11 bases of the junction unmatched. The germline V gene has CDR1 SGHDN and CDR2 FVKESK. The CDR3 is 17 amino acids. The CDR3 is CASSRGRPSGRTYEQYF. CDR3 DNA sequence: TGTGCCAGCAGCCGAGGCCGGCCTAGCGGGAGAACCTACGAGCAGTACTTC.

This chain uses TRBV6-5 with TRBJ2-7; TRBD2 matches 7 bases. With 6 bases clipped from V and 3 bases from J, the junction kept 11 bases outside the gene matches. The CDR3 is 15 residues long. Germline V CDR1 and CDR2: MNHEY, SVGAGI. CDR3: CASSLGGGLVYEQYF. For the CDR3, the DNA is TGTGCCAGCAGCCTGGGGGGGGGACTGGTCTACGAGCAGTACTTC.

This clone was picked up one time. The genes are TRBV7-2 and TRBJ2-7, with a weak D call TRBD2 (6 bases). The CDR3 length is 14 residues. Trimming took 3 bases from V and 2 from J, leaving 11 bases between them. CDR1 and CDR2 from the germline V gene are SGHTA and FQGNSA. CDR3 sequence: CASSFGGKPYEQYF. The DNA for the CDR3 is TGTGCCAGCAGCTTCGGAGGGAAACCCTACGAGCAGTACTTC. The entire variable domain, with the rest obtained from reference TRBV7-2 and TRBJ2-7, is as follows: GAGVSQSPSNKVTEKGKDVELRCDPISGHTALYWYRQSLGQGLEFLIYFQGNSAPDKSGLPSDRFSAERTGGSVSTLTIQRTQQEDSAVYLCASSFGGKPYEQYFGPGTRLTVT.

With regard to this clone: Other DNA sequences in the same sample also yield this CDR3. This chain joins TRBV5-1 and TRBJ1-2; 7 nucleotides agree with TRBD1. The V gene's germline CDR1 is SGHRS and CDR2 YFSETQ. This CDR3 is built from 14 residues. The ends lost 5 bases at V and 2 bases at J; junction bases unmatched: 6. This CDR3 reads CASSPGQANYGYTF. DNA for the CDR3: TGCGCCAGCAGTCCTGGACAGGCCAACTATGGCTACACCTTC.

The chain combines TRBV7-3 with TRBJ2-7, with 12 bases lining up with TRBD2. The junction had 10 bases not matched to a gene; V was cut back by 2 bases and J by 2 bases. Looked up from germline, CDR1 is SGHTA and CDR2 is FQGTGA. The CDR3 loop spans 18 amino acids. The DNA for the CDR3 is TGTGCCAGCAGCTTAGGGCGCGGGCTAGCGGGGGGGCCCTACGAGCAGTACTTC. This encodes CASSLGRGLAGGPYEQYF.

This CDR3 is CATSSRRGDNEQFF. Here the CDR3 DNA reads TGTGCCACCAGCAGTCGCCGGGGGGACAATGAGCAGTTCTTC. J is TRBJ2-1 and V is TRBV15; TRBD2 aligns across 7 bases. Germline values: CDR1 LNHNV, CDR2 YYDKDF (reference sequence). CDR3 length: 14 amino acids. Germline trimming cut 3 bases from V and 5 bases from J; bases unmatched to any gene: 4.

The gene calls are TRBV7-3 and TRBJ2-2; tentatively, D is TRBD1 (6 bases). The V gene lost 11 bases and the J gene lost 5 bases, with 21 bases spanning the gap. The CDR3 length is 15 residues. The germline V gene has CDR1 SGHTA and CDR2 FQGTGA. The CDR3 DNA sequence: TGTGCCTCGTCACAGGGTCTTCTAAGTACCGGGGAGCTGTTTTTT. This sequence encodes CASSQGLLSTGELFF.

The chain uses TRBV4-1 and TRBJ2-1; D may be TRBD2 (6 bases). Germline CDR1 is MGHRA and CDR2 is YSYEKL. Trimming took off 4 bases at V and 6 bases at J, with 10 bases between the two ends. The CDR3 totals 13 residues. This chain's CDR3 is CASSPSGFNEQFF. In DNA, the CDR3 is TGCGCCAGCAGCCCAAGCGGGTTCAATGAGCAGTTCTTC.